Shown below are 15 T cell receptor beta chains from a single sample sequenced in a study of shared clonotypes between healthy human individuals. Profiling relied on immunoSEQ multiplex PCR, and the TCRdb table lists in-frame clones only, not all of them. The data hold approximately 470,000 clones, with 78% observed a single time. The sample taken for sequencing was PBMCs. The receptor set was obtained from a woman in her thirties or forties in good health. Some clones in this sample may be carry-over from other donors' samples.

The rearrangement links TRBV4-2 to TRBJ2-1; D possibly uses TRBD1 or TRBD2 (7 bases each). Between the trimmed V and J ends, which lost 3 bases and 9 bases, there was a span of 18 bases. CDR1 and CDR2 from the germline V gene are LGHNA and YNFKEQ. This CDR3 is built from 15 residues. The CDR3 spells CASSHPRRGGGEQFF. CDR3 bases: TGTGCCAGCAGCCATCCCCGCAGGGGGGGAGGTGAGCAGTTCTTC.

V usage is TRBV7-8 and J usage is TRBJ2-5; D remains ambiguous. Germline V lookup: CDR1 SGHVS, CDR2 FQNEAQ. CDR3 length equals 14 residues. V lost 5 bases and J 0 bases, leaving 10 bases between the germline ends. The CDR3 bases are TGTGCCAGCAGCCGAACAGCAAACCAAGAGACCCAGTACTTC. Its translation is CASSRTANQETQYF.

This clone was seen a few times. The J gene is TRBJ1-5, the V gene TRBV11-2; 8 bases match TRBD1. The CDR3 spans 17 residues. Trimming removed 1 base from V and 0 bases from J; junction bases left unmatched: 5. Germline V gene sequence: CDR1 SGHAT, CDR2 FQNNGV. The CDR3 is CASSLVAGGSSNQPQHF. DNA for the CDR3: TGTGCCAGCAGCTTAGTAGCAGGGGGCAGTAGCAATCAGCCCCAGCATTTT.

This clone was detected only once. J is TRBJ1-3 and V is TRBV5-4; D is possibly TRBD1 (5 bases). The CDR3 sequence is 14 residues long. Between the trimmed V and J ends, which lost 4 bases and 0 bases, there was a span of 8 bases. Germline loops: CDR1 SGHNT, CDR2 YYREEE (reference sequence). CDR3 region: CASSEGISGNTIYF. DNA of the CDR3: TGTGCCAGCAGCGAGGGGATCTCTGGAAACACCATATATTTT.

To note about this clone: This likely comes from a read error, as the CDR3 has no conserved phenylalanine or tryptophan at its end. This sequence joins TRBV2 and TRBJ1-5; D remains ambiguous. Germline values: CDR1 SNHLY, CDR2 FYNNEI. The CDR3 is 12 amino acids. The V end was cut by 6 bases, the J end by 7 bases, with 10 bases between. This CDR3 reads CASSPGWQPQHL. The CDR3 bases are TGTGCCAGCAGCCCTGGTTGGCAGCCCCAGCATCTT.

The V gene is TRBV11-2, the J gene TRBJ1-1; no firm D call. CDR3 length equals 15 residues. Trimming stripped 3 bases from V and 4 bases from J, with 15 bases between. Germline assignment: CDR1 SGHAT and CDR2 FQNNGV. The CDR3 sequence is CASSFDVQEGTEAFF. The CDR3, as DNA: TGTGCCAGCAGCTTTGATGTCCAGGAGGGCACTGAAGCTTTCTTT. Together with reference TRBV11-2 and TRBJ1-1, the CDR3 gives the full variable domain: EAGVAQSPRYKIIEKRQSVAFWCNPISGHATLYWYQQILGQGPKLLIQFQNNGVVDDSQLPKDRFSAERLKGVDSTLKIQPAKLEDSAVYLCASSFDVQEGTEAFFGQGTRLTVV.

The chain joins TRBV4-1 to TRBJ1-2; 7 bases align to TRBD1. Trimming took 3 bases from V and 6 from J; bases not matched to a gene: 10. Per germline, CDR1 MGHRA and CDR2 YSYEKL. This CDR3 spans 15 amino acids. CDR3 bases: TGCGCCAGCAGCCAGAAGACAGGGAAAGTTCATGGCTACACCTTC. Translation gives CASSQKTGKVHGYTF.

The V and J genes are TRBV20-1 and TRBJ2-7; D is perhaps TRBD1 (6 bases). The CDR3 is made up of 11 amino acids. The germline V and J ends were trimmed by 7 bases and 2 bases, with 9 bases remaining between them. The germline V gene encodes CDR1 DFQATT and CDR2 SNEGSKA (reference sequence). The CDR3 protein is CSGDRTYEQYF. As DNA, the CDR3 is TGCAGTGGAGACAGGACCTACGAGCAGTACTTC.

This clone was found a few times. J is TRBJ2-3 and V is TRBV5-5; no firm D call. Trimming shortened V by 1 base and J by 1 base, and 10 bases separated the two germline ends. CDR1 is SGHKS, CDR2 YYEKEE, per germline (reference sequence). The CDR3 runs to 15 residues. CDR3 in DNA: TGTGCCAGCAGCTTGTCCCTAGGCCGCACAGATACGCAGTATTTT. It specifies CASSLSLGRTDTQYF. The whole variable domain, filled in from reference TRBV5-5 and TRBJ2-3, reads DAGVTQSPTHLIKTRGQQVTLRCSPISGHKSVSWYQQVLGQGPQFIFQYYEKEERGRGNFPDRFSARQFPNYSSELNVNALLLGDSALYLCASSLSLGRTDTQYFGPGTRLTVL.

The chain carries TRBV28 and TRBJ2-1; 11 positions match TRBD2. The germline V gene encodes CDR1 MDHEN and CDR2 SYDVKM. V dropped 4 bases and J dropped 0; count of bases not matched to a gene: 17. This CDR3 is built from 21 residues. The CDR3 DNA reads TGTGCCAGCAGTTCTCTATCTTCCGGACTAGCGGGTTCATCCTCCTACAATGAGCAGTTCTTC. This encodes CASSSLSSGLAGSSSYNEQFF.

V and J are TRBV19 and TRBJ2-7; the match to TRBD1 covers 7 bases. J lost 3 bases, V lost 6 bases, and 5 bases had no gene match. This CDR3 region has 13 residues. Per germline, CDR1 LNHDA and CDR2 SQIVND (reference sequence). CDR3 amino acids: CASSRQGSYEQYF. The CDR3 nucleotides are TGTGCCAGTAGCCGACAGGGAAGCTACGAGCAGTACTTC.

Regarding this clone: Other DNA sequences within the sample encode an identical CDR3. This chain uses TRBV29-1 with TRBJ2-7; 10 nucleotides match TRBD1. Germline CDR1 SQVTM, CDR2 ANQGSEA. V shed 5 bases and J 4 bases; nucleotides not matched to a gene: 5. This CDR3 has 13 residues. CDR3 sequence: CSVTRTGGYEQYF. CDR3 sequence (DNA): TGCAGCGTTACCCGGACAGGGGGATACGAGCAGTACTTC.

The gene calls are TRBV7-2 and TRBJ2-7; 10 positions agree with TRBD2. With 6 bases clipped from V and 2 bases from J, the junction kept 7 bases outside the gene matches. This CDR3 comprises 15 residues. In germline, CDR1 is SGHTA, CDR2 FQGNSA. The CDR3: CASSVRTSGAYEQYF. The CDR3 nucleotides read TGTGCCAGCAGTGTTCGGACTAGCGGTGCCTACGAGCAGTACTTC.

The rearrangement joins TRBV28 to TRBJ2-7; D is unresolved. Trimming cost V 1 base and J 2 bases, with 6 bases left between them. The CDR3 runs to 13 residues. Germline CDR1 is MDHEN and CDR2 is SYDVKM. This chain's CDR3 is CASSLFGAYEQYF. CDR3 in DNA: TGTGCCAGCAGTTTATTTGGGGCCTACGAGCAGTACTTC.

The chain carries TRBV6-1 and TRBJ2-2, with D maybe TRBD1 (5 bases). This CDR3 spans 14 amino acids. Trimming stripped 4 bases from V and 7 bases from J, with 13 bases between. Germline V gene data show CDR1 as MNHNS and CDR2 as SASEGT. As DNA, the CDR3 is TGTGCCAGCAGTGCCAGGGAATATGGCGGGGAGCTGTTTTTT. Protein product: CASSAREYGGELFF.